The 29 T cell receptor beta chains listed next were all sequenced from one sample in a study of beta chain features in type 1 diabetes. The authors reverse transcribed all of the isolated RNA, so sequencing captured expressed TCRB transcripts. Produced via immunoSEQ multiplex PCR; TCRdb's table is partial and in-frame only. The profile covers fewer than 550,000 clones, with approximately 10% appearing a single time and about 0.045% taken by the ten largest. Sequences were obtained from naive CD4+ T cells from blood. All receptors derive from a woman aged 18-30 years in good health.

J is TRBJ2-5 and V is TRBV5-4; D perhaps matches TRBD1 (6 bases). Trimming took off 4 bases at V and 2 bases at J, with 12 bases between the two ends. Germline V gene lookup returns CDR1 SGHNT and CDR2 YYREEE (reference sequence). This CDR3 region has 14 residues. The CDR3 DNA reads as TGTGCCAGCAGCCTACAGGGCGGGCAAGAGACCCAGTACTTC. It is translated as CASSLQGGQETQYF.

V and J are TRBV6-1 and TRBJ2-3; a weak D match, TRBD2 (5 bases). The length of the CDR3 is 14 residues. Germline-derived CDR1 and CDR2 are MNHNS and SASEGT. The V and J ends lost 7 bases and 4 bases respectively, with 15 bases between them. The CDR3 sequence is CASKEVVIPDTQYF. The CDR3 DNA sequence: TGTGCCAGCAAGGAGGTGGTGATCCCAGATACGCAGTATTTT.

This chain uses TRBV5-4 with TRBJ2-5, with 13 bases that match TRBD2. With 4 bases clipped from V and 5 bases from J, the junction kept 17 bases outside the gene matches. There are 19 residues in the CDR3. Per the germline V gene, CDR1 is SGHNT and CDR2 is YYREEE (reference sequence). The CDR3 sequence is CASSQEGTSGGARRETQYF. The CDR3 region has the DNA TGTGCCAGCAGCCAAGAAGGCACTAGCGGGGGGGCCCGTCGGGAGACCCAGTACTTC.

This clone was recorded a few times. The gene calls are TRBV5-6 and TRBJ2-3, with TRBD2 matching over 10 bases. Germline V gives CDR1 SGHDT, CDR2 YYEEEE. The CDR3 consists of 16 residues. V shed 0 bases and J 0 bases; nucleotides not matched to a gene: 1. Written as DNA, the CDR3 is TGTGCCAGCAGCTTGGGGACTAGCGGTAGCACAGATACGCAGTATTTT. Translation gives CASSLGTSGSTDTQYF.

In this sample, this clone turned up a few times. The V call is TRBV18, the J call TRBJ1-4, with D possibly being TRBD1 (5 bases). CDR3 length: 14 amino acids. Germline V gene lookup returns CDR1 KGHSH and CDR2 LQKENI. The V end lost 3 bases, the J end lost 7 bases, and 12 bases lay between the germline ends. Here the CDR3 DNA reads TGTGCCAGCTCACCCCCATGGGGGAGTGAAAAACTGTTTTTT. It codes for CASSPPWGSEKLFF.

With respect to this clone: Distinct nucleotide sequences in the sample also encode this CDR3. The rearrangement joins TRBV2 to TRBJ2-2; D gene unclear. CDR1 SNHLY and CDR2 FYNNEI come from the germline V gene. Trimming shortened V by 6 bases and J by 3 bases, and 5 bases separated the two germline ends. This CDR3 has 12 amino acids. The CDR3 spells CASRGYTGELFF. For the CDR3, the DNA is TGTGCCAGCAGGGGGTACACCGGGGAGCTGTTTTTT. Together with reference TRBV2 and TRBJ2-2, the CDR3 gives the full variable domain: EPEVTQTPSHQVTQMGQEVILRCVPISNHLYFYWYRQILGQKVEFLVSFYNNEISEKSEIFDDQFSVERPDGSNFTLKIRSTKLEDSAMYFCASRGYTGELFFGEGSRLTVL.

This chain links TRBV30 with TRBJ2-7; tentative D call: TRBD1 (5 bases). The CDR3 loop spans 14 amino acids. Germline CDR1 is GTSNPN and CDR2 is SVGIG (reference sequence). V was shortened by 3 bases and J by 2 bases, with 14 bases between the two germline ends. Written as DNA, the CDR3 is TGTGCCTGGAGCACCCCAGGGATGGCCTACGAGCAGTACTTC. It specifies CAWSTPGMAYEQYF.

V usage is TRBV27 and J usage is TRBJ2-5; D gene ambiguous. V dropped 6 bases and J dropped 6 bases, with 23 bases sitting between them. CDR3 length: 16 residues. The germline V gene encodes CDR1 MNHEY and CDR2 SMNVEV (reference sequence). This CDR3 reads CASSPTGGFSLKTQYF. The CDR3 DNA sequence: TGTGCCAGCAGCCCAACGGGCGGTTTCTCGCTAAAGACCCAGTACTTC.

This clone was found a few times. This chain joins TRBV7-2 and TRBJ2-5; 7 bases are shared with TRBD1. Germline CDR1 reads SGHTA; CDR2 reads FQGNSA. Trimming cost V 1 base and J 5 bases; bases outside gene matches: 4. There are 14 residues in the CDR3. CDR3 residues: CASSLDTGVETQYF. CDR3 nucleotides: TGTGCCAGCAGCTTAGATACAGGGGTTGAGACCCAGTACTTC.

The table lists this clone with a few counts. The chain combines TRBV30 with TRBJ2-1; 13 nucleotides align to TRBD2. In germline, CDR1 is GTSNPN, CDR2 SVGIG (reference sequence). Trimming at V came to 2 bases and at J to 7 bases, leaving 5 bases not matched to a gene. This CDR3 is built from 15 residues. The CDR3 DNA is TGTGCCTGGAGTCCCGGACTAGCGGGAGTGAATGAGCAGTTCTTC. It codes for CAWSPGLAGVNEQFF.

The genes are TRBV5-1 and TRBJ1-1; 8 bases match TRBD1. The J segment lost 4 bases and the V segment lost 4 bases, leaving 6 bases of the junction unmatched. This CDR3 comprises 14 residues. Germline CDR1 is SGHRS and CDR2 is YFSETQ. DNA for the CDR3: TGCGCCAGCAGCCTTGACACAGGGGGCACTGAAGCTTTCTTT. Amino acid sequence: CASSLDTGGTEAFF.

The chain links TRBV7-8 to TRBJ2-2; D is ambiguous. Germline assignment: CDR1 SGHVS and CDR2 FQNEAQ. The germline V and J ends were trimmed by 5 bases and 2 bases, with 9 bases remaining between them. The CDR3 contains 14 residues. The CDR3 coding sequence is TGTGCCAGCAGCCCGATCAGAAACACCGGGGAGCTGTTTTTT. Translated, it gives CASSPIRNTGELFF.

Here the CDR3 DNA reads TGCGCCAGCAGCTTACTGTGGCGGGGAGGCACAGATACGCAGTATTTT. Translation: CASSLLWRGGTDTQYF. The rearrangement joins TRBV5-1 to TRBJ2-3, with D possibly matching TRBD2 (6 bases). Trimming shortened V by 2 bases and J by 1 base, and 14 bases separated the two germline ends. This CDR3 spans 16 amino acids. Germline lookup yields CDR1 SGHRS and CDR2 YFSETQ.

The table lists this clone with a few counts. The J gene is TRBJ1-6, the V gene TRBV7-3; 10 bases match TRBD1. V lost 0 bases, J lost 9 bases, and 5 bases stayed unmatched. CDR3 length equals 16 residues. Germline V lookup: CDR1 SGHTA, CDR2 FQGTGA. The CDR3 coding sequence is TGTGCCAGCAGCTTAACTGGGGACAGGGGTGTTTCACCCCTCCACTTT. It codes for CASSLTGDRGVSPLHF.

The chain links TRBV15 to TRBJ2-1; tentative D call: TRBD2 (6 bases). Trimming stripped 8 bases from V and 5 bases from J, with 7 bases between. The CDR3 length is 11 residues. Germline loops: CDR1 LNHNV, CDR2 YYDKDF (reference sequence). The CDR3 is CATPGDNEQFF. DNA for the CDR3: TGTGCCACCCCGGGAGACAATGAGCAGTTCTTC.

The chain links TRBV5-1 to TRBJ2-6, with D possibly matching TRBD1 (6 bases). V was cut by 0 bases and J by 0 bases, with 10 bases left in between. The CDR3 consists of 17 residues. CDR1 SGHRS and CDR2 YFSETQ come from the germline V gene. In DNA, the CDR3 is TGCGCCAGCAGCTTGGCAGGGGACAACTCTGGGGCCAACGTCCTGACTTTC. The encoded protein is CASSLAGDNSGANVLTF.

The CDR3 DNA reads TGTGCCAGCTCACCACAGACAGGGGGCGACGGCTACACCTTC. It yields the protein CASSPQTGGDGYTF. The rearrangement uses TRBV18 and TRBJ1-2; 10 bases agree with TRBD1. After removal of 1 base from V and 8 bases from J, the junction contained 4 bases not matched to a gene. Germline V CDR1 and CDR2: KGHSH, LQKENI. The CDR3 contains 14 residues.

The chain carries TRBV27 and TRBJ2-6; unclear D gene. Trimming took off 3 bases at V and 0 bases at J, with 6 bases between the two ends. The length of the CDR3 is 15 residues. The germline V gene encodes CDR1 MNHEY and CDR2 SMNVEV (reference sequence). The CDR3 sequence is CASSLMSSGANVLTF. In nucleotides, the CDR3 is TGTGCCAGCAGTTTGATGAGCTCTGGGGCCAACGTCCTGACTTTC.

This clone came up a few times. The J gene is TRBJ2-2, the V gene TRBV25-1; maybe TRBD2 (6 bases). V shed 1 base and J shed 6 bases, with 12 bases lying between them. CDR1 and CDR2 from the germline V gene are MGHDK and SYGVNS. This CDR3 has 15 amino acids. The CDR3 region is CASSELWGEAGELFF. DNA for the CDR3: TGTGCCAGCAGTGAATTATGGGGGGAGGCCGGGGAGCTGTTTTTT.

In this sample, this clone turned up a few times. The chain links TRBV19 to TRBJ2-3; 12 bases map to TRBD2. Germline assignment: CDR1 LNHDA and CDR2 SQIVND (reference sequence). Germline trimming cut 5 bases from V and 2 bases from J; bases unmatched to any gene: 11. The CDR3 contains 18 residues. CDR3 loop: CASSVTSGGSSLTDTQYF. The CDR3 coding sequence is TGTGCCAGTAGTGTGACTAGCGGGGGATCATCTCTCACAGATACGCAGTATTTT. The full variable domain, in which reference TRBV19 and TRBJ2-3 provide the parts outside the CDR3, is DGGITQSPKYLFRKEGQNVTLSCEQNLNHDAMYWYRQDPGQGLRLIYYSQIVNDFQKGDIAEGYSVSREKKESFPLTVTSAQKNPTAFYLCASSVTSGGSSLTDTQYFGPGTRLTVL.

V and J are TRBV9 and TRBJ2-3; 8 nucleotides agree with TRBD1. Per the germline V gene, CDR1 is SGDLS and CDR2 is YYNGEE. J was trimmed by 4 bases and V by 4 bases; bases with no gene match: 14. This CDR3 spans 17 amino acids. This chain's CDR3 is CASSPRQGADSADTQYF. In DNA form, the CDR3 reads TGTGCCAGCAGCCCCCGGCAGGGGGCGGATAGCGCAGATACGCAGTATTTT.

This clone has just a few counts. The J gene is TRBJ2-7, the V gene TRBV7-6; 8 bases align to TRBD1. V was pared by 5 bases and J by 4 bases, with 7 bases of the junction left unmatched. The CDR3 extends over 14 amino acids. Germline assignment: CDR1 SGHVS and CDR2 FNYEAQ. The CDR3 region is CASSARTGLYEQYF. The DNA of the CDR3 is TGTGCCAGCAGCGCACGGACAGGGTTGTACGAGCAGTACTTC.

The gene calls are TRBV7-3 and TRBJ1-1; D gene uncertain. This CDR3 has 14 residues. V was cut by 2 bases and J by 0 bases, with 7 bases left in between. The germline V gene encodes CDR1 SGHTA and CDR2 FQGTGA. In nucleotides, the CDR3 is TGTGCCAGCAGCTTAGCGGCCATGAACACTGAAGCTTTCTTT. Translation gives CASSLAAMNTEAFF.

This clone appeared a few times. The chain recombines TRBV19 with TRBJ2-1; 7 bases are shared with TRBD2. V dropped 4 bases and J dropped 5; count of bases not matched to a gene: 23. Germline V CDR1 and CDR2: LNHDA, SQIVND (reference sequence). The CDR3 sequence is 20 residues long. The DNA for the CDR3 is TGTGCCAGTAGTAGGTTCGGGTCCGGGAGGTATAAGCCCTCAGACAATGAGCAGTTCTTC. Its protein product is CASSRFGSGRYKPSDNEQFF.

The CDR3 loop is CASSYRAGNTIYF. The CDR3 region has the DNA TGTGCCAGCAGTTACAGGGCTGGAAACACCATATATTTT. The chain is built from TRBV2 and TRBJ1-3; tentative D call: TRBD1 (6 bases). V dropped 5 bases and J dropped 2 bases, with 7 bases sitting between them. CDR3 length equals 13 residues. Germline CDR1 reads SNHLY; CDR2 reads FYNNEI.

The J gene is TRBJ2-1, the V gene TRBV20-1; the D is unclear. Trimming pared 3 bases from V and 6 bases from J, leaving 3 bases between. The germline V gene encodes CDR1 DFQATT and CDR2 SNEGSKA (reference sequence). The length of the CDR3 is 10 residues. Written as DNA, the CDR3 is TGCAGTGCTAGGAGCAATGAGCAGTTCTTC. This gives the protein CSARSNEQFF.

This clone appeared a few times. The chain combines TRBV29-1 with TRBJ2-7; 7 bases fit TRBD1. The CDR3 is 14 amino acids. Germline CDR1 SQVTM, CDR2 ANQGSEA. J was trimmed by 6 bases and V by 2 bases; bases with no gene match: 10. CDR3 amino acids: CSVERTGEEGEQYV. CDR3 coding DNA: TGCAGCGTTGAAAGGACAGGCGAAGAGGGCGAGCAGTACGTC.

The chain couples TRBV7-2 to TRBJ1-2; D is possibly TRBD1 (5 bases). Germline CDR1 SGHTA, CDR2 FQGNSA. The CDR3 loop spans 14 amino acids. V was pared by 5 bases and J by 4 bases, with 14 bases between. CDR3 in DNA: TGTGCCAGCAGCCGATCGACAGCTTCCTATGGCTACACCTTC. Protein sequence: CASSRSTASYGYTF.

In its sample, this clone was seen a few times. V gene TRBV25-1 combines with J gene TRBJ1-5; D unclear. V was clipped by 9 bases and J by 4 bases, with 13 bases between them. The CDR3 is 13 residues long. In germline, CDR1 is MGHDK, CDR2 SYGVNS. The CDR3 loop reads CARTETENQPQHF. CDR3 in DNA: TGTGCCAGAACCGAGACGGAGAATCAGCCCCAGCATTTT.